A single sample gave rise to the 2 T cell receptor beta chains below, sequenced in a study of cytomegalovirus exposure and HLA in healthy donors. The PCR ran on 60 Vbeta and 13 Jbeta primers. Data came from immunoSEQ multiplex PCR; TCRdb stores just in-frame clones and leaves some out. The sample lists roughly 290,000 clones, about four fifths occurring once. The specimen was PBMCs. The receptors derive from a girl aged 2-10 years in good health and CMV-seronegative.

The chain employs TRBV7-9 and TRBJ1-3, with 7 bases identical to TRBD1. This CDR3 has 13 residues. Per the germline V gene, CDR1 is SEHNR and CDR2 is FQNEAQ (reference sequence). The J segment lost 3 bases and the V segment lost 10 bases, leaving 6 bases of the junction unmatched. This chain's CDR3 is CATPNRGGNTIYF. DNA of the CDR3: TGTGCCACCCCCAACAGGGGTGGAAACACCATATATTTT.

This chain connects TRBV19 to TRBJ1-5; no clear D gene. The CDR3 length is 12 residues. Germline values: CDR1 LNHDA, CDR2 SQIVND (reference sequence). V gave up 5 bases and J gave up 7 bases, with 9 bases separating them. The CDR3 nucleotides are TGTGCCAGTAGTTGGGCCCAACAGCCCCAGCATTTT. Amino acids: CASSWAQQPQHF.